One T cell receptor beta chain is described in this entry. Antigen: not known. This entry is derived from a study of regulatory T cells in long-lasting Graves disease. In building TCR beta libraries, iRepertoire HTBI primers were used together with Arm-PCR of CDR3 regions. Authors' methods: Samples jointly harbored about 63 TRBV and 14 TRBJ segments. TCRdb used MiXCR to reprocess the multiplex PCR reads, holding one entry per CDR3 protein. The V and J calls and clone size are TCRdb's, not the authors'. This sample carries 550,000 or so distinct CDR3 sequences, about 12% of them seen once, and the ten largest clones take around 9.3%. V was clipped by 3 bases and J by 6 bases; unmatched bases: 5. This CDR3 comprises 15 residues. Time point: newly diagnosed GD, antithyroid drugs for less than 3 months. Scientists built the TCR library using RNA that was extracted from PBMCs. Study-level results: Tissue studied was limited to peripheral blood, excluding thyroid tissue.

The same specimen was also included in a second study, on T cells in Graves' hyperthyroidism and ophthalmopathy. From that report: Diagnoses were made from clinical symptoms, serum measures (thyroxine and TRAb), thyroid ultrasound and orbital computed tomography. Ophthalmopathy was separated from stable hyperthyroidism by a 13 V-J model.

The receptor's source is a woman in her thirties with Graves disease. Specimen: peripheral blood mononuclear cells (PBMCs), collected at new diagnosis, from a patient treated with antithyroid drugs. This chain connects TRBV12-3 or TRBV12-4 to TRBJ2-2; the match to TRBD1 covers 9 bases. CDR3 sequence (DNA): TGTGCCAGCAGTTTTAGGACAGGGGATTCCGGGGAGCTGTTTTTT. Protein product: CASSFRTGDSGELFF.